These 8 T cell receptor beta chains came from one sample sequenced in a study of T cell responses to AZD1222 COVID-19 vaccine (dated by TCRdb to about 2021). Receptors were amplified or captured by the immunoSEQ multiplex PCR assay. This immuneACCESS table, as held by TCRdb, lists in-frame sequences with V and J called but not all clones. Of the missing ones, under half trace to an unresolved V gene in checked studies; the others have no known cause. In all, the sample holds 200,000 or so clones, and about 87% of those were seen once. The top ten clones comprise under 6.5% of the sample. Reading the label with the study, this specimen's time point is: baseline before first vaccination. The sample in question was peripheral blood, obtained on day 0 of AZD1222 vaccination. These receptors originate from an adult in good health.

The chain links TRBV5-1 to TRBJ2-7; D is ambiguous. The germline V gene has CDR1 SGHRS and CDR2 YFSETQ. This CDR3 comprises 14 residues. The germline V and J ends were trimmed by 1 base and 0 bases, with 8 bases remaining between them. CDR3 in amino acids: CASSLTADSYEQYF. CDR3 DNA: TGCGCCAGCAGCTTGACGGCGGACTCCTACGAGCAGTACTTC. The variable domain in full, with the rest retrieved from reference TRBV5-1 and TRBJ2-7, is KAGVTQTPRYLIKTRGQQVTLSCSPISGHRSVSWYQQTPGQGLQFLFEYFSETQRNKGNFPGRFSGRQFSNSRSEMNVSTLELGDSALYLCASSLTADSYEQYFGPGTRLTVT.

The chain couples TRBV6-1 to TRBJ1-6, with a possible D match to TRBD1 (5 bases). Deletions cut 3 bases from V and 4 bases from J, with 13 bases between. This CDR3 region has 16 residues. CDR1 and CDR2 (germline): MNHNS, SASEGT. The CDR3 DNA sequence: TGTGCCAGCAGTGAGGGGGGGATGATATATAATTCACCCCTCCACTTT. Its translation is CASSEGGMIYNSPLHF.

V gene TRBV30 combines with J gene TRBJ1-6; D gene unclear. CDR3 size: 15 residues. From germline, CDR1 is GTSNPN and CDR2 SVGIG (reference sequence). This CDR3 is CACNKAGSYNSPLHF. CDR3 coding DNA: TGTGCGTGTAATAAGGCGGGGTCCTATAATTCACCCCTCCACTTT.

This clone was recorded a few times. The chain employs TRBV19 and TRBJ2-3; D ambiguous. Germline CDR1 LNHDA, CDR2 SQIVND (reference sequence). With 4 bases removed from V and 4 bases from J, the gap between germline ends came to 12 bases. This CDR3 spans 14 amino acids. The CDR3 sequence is CASSRVSLPDTQYF. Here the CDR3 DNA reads TGTGCCAGTAGTAGGGTCTCCCTCCCAGATACGCAGTATTTT. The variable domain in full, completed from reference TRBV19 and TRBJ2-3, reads DGGITQSPKYLFRKEGQNVTLSCEQNLNHDAMYWYRQDPGQGLRLIYYSQIVNDFQKGDIAEGYSVSREKKESFPLTVTSAQKNPTAFYLCASSRVSLPDTQYFGPGTRLTVL.

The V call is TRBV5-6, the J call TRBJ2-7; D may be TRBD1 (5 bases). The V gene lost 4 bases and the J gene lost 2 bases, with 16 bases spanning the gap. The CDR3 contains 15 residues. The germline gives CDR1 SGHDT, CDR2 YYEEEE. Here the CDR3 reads CASSLNRLLAYEQYF. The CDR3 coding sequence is TGTGCCAGCAGCCTAAACAGGCTTCTAGCCTACGAGCAGTACTTC.

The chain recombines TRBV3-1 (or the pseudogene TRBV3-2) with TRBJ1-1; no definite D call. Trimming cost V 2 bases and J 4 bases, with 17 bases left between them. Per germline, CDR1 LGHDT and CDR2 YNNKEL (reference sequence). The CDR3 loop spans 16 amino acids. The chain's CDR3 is CASSQFKTGRTTEAFF. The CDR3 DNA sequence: TGTGCCAGCAGCCAATTTAAAACCGGCAGGACCACTGAAGCTTTCTTT.

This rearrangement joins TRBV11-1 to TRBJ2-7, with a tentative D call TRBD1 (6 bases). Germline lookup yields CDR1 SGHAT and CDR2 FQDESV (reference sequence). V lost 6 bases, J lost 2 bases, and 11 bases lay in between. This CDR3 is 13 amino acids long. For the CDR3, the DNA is TGTGCCAGCAGTTCGGACAGAACCTACGAGCAGTACTTC. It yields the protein CASSSDRTYEQYF.

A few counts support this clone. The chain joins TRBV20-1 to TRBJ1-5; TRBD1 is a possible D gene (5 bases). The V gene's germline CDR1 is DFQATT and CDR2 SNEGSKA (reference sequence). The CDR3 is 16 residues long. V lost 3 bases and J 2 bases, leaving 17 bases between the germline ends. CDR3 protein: CSASMFGASGNQPQHF. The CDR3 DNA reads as TGCAGTGCTAGTATGTTCGGGGCGAGTGGCAATCAGCCCCAGCATTTT.